This entry concerns a single T cell receptor (beta chain). Its antigen is not identified. This record comes from a study of CD8+ T cells in alopecia areata. General study findings and limits: On tofacitinib, scalp and blood still held many of the expanded lesional clones.

Documented treatment: oral pan-JAK inhibitor, 5-10 mg twice daily. PBMCs provided sorted CD4+ and CD8+ T cells. cDNA reverse transcribed from extracted RNA served as the sequencing template. Profiling relied on immunoSEQ multiplex PCR, and the TCRdb table lists in-frame clones only, not all of them. The table shows roughly 210,000 clones, with roughly 40% occurring only once. CDR3 length: 16 amino acids. The V gene's germline CDR1 is SGDLS and CDR2 YYNGEE. V lost 0 bases to trimming and J lost 8 bases; unmatched junction nucleotides: 11. The gene calls are TRBV9 and TRBJ1-2, with 9 positions matching TRBD1. This sequence originates from a human donor with alopecia areata. The source material was CD4+ T cells sorted from blood, sampled at roughly week 38, from a patient treated with tofacitinib. CDR3: CASSVGEQGAERGYTF. The CDR3, as DNA: TGTGCCAGCAGCGTAGGAGAACAGGGGGCTGAGCGGGGCTACACCTTC.